Following are 18 T cell receptor beta chains from one sample sequenced in a study of blood T cells in healthy people across ages. A second PCR of about 7 to 12 cycles used a sample-barcoded 5' primer and a J-beta primer mix. TCRdb used MiXCR to reprocess the 5' RACE reads, holding one entry per CDR3 protein. This table holds under 1 million distinct CDR3 sequences, under 45% found once. The sample consisted of blood. These receptors originate from a man aged 60 to 75 in good health.

This chain uses TRBV2 with TRBJ2-5, with TRBD1 matching over 7 bases. The J call could be wrong; TRBJ2-7 is a better fit for the DNA end. Germline CDR1 is SNHLY and CDR2 is FYNNEI. The length of the CDR3 is 14 residues. The CDR3 region has the DNA TGTGCCAGCAGTGACAGGGGGAGCTCCTACGAGCAGTACTTC. It specifies CASSDRGSSYEQYF.

The rearrangement links TRBV12-5 to TRBJ2-5; TRBD2 matches at 7 bases. The V segment lost 2 bases and the J segment 4 bases; nucleotides outside the gene matches: 7. Germline CDR1 reads LGHNT; CDR2 reads FRNRAP. The CDR3 has 15 residues. The DNA for the CDR3 is TGTGCTAGTGGTTTGTCAACGGGAGGTTCAGAGACCCAGTACTTC. Protein: CASGLSTGGSETQYF.

The rearrangement joins TRBV12-5 to TRBJ1-5, with a tentative D call TRBD1 (5 bases). The CDR3 sequence is 15 residues long. Germline loops: CDR1 LGHNT, CDR2 FRNRAP. The ends were cut back, 1 base at V and 0 bases at J, with 7 bases in the middle. This CDR3 reads CASGLGQGSNQPQHF. Here the CDR3 DNA reads TGTGCTAGTGGTTTGGGGCAGGGTAGCAATCAGCCCCAGCATTTT.

The rearrangement links TRBV6-6 to TRBJ1-1; perhaps TRBD1 as D (5 bases). The CDR3 extends over 15 amino acids. Deletions cut 2 bases from V and 0 bases from J, with 10 bases between. Germline V gene sequence: CDR1 MNHNY, CDR2 SVGAGI (reference sequence). The CDR3 loop reads CASSYGGTMNTEAFF. The CDR3 nucleotides read TGTGCCAGCAGTTACGGGGGAACCATGAACACTGAAGCTTTCTTT.

The chain employs TRBV24-1 and TRBJ2-2; 9 positions agree with TRBD1. V was pared by 4 bases and J by 5 bases, with 7 bases of the junction left unmatched. CDR3 length: 16 residues. Germline values: CDR1 KGHDR, CDR2 SFDVKD. The CDR3 protein is CATSDSGQGLTGELFF. CDR3 in DNA: TGTGCCACCAGTGACTCGGGACAGGGTTTGACCGGGGAGCTGTTTTTT.

This clonotype has a single count. This sequence joins TRBV20-1 and TRBJ1-1, with unresolved D. The V gene's germline CDR1 is DFQATT and CDR2 SNEGSKA (reference sequence). The V end lost 8 bases, the J end lost 4 bases, and 11 bases lay between the germline ends. This CDR3 region has 11 residues. CDR3 DNA: TGCAGTCGCCAGGAGTTCACTGAAGCTTTCTTT. It specifies CSRQEFTEAFF.

The chain combines TRBV4-1 with TRBJ1-6, with a weak D call TRBD1 (5 bases). The germline V gene has CDR1 MGHRA and CDR2 YSYEKL. Trimming removed 1 base from V and 0 bases from J, with 10 bases in between. The CDR3 covers 17 residues. Written as DNA, the CDR3 is TGCGCCAGCAGCCAAGTGGGACGGAGCTCCTATAATTCACCCCTCCACTTT. Translated, it gives CASSQVGRSSYNSPLHF.

J is TRBJ1-6 and V is TRBV7-2, with 8 bases lining up with TRBD1. The CDR3 is made up of 16 amino acids. V was pared by 6 bases and J by 12 bases, with 16 bases of the junction left unmatched. In germline, CDR1 is SGHTA, CDR2 FQGNSA. CDR3 bases: TGTGCCAGCAGTTTGATCGGACAGGGAGGTTTTTTACCCCTCCACTTT. Residues: CASSLIGQGGFLPLHF.

A note on this clonotype: The junction departs from germline at one end; a sequencing error may be responsible. The rearrangement links TRBV27 to TRBJ1-6; a weak D match, TRBD1 (5 bases). The CDR3 is 15 amino acids. Germline CDR1 is MNHEY and CDR2 is SMNVEV (reference sequence). CDR3 nucleotide sequence: TGTGTCAGCAGTTTACGAGCACAGGTTAATTCACCCCTCCACTTT. This gives the protein CVSSLRAQVNSPLHF.

The chain links TRBV4-3 to TRBJ1-4; D is unclear. CDR1 is LGHNA and CDR2 is YSLEER in the germline V gene. Trimming shortened V by 7 bases and J by 0 bases, and 12 bases separated the two germline ends. CDR3 size: 15 residues. DNA of the CDR3: TGCGCCAGCAACCAGGCAACGGCAACTAATGAAAAACTGTTTTTT. This codes for CASNQATATNEKLFF.

V and J are TRBV4-3 and TRBJ2-3, with 10 nucleotides matching TRBD2. The CDR3 extends over 18 amino acids. Per the germline V gene, CDR1 is LGHNA and CDR2 is YSLEER. The J segment lost 0 bases and the V segment lost 0 bases, leaving 6 bases of the junction unmatched. CDR3 sequence reads: CASSQDLAGGSSTDTQYF. CDR3 nucleotides: TGCGCCAGCAGCCAAGACTTAGCGGGGGGCTCTAGCACAGATACGCAGTATTTT.

This clonotype was counted many times. DNA of the CDR3: TGTGCCAGCAGTTTTGGCGGGGGGGCAGATACGCAGTATTTT. Translation: CASSFGGGADTQYF. The J gene is TRBJ2-3, the V gene TRBV12-3 or TRBV12-4, with 9 bases lining up with TRBD2. This CDR3 comprises 14 residues. With V trimmed by 3 bases and J by 4 bases, 2 bases remained unmatched.

This clonotype was seen many times. The chain combines TRBV20-1 with TRBJ2-5; D is ambiguous. The CDR3 has 11 amino acids. CDR1 and CDR2 (germline): DFQATT, SNEGSKA (reference sequence). Trimming removed 5 bases from V and 5 bases from J, with 9 bases in between. In DNA form, the CDR3 reads TGCAGTGCTGGGGATACGGAGACCCAGTACTTC. Protein: CSAGDTETQYF.

This rearrangement joins TRBV9 to TRBJ2-7, with 7 bases lining up with TRBD1. The trim removed 1 base at V and 0 bases at J, leaving 4 bases unmatched. Germline CDR1 and CDR2: SGDLS and YYNGEE. This CDR3 region has 15 residues. Here the CDR3 reads CASSVRGTASYEQYF. In nucleotides, the CDR3 is TGTGCCAGCAGCGTAAGAGGGACAGCCTCCTACGAGCAGTACTTC.

The chain is built from TRBV7-8 and TRBJ2-5; TRBD2 is a possible D gene (5 bases). CDR3 length equals 13 residues. In germline, CDR1 is SGHVS, CDR2 FQNEAQ. V was pared by 5 bases and J by 0 bases, with 7 bases between. The CDR3 DNA sequence: TGTGCCAGCAGCGAGGGAAACCAAGAGACCCAGTACTTC. Translation gives CASSEGNQETQYF.

The genes are TRBV6-6 and TRBJ2-5; D may match TRBD1 or TRBD2 (5 bases each). The end of the DNA is better explained by TRBJ2-7, so the J call may be wrong. Germline V gene sequence: CDR1 MNHNY, CDR2 SVGAGI (reference sequence). The CDR3 runs 14 residues. CDR3 sequence (DNA): TGTGCCAGCAGTTACGGCGAAGGGACCGCCGAGCAGTACTTC. As protein: CASSYGEGTAEQYF.

This clonotype was detected a few times. The rearrangement links TRBV4-3 to TRBJ2-5; TRBD2 is a possible D gene (6 bases). The germline V gene encodes CDR1 LGHNA and CDR2 YSLEER. The ends were cut back, 3 bases at V and 2 bases at J, with 19 bases in the middle. The CDR3 runs to 17 residues. CDR3 residues: CASSQRTGLLFQETQYF. DNA of the CDR3: TGCGCCAGCAGCCAGAGAACGGGACTGTTGTTTCAAGAGACCCAGTACTTC.

The chain employs TRBV28 and TRBJ2-1, with 7 bases identical to TRBD1. J gave up 6 bases and V 5 bases, and 10 bases lay outside the gene matches. This CDR3 region has 15 residues. Germline V gene data show CDR1 as MDHEN and CDR2 as SYDVKM. CDR3 nucleotide sequence: TGTGCCAGCAGTACCCCCGGGACAGAAATCAATGAGCAGTTCTTC. Translating it yields CASSTPGTEINEQFF.